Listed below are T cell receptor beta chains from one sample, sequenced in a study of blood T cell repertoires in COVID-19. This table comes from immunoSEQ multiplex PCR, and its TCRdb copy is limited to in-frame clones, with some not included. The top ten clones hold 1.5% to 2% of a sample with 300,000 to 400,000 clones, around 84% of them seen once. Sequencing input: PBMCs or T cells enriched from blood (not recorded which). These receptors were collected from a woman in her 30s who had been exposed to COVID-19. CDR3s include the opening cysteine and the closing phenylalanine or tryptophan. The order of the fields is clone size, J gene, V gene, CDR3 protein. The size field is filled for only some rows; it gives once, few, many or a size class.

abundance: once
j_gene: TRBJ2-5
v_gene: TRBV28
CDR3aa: CASSEYRGETQYF

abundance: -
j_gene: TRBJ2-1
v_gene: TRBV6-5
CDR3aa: CASSYSPRGGQYEQFF

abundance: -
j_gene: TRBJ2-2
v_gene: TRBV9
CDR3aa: CASSADRGQVGELFF

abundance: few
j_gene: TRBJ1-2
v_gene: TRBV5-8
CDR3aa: CASSLEQGDYGYTF

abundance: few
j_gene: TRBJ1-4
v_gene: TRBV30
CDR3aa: CAWNKNRKNEKLFF

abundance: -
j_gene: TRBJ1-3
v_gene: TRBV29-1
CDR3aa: CSAGGAGGMVGNTIYF

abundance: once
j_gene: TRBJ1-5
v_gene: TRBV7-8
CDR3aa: CASSFPGGNQPQHF

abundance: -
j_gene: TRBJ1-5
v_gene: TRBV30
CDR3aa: CAWNLGQASNQPQHF

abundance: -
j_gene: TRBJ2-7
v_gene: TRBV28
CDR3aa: CASSPGQGLEQYF

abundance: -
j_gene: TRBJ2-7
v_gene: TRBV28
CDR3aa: CASSFGRDRVSYEQYF

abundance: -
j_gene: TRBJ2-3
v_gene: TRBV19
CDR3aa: CATERTSGGLTDTQYF

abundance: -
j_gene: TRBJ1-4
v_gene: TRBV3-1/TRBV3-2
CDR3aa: CASSHAGGADEKLFF

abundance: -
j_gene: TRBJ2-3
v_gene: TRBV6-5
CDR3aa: CASSYNGGSSKDTQYF

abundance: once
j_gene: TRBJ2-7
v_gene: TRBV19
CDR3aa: CASSIESGRTYEQYF

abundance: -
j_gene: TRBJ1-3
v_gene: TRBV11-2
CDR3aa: CASSLGGGGAGNTIYF

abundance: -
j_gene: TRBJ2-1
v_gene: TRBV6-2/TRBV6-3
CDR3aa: CASSYLKRQISYHEQFF

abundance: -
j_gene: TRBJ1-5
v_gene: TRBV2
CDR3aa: CASGAGNNQPQHF

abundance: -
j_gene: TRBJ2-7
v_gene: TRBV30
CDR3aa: CAWRTVGLAGASYEQYF

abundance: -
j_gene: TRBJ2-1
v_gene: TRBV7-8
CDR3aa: CASSLQGRSYNEQFF

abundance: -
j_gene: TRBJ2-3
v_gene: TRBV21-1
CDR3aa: CASSKEDVAGGLGTTTSTDTQYF

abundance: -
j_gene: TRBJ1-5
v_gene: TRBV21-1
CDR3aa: CASSRREVGNQPQHF

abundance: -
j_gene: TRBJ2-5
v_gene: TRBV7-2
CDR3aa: CASSLSAGGETQYF

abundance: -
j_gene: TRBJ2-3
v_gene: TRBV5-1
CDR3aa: CASTRQDTQYF

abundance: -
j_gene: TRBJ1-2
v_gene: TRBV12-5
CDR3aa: CASGPQGDRRNYGYTF

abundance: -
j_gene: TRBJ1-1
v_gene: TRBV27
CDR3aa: CASSPGSGQINTEAFF

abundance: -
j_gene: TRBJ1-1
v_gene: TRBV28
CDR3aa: CASSLSKLPVAEAFF

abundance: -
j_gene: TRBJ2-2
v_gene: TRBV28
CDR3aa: CASSSDRGGTGELFF

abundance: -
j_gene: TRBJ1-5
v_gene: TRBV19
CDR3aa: CASSIGSGTNQPQHF

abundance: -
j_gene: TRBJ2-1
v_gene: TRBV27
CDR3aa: CASTVFGLAGGNYNEQFF

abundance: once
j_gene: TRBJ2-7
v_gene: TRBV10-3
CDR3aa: CAIGDRGHASYEQYF

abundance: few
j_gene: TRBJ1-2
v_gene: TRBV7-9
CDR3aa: CASSPKGDRVIGGGYTF

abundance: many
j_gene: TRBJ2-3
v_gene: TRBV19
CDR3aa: CASSPGWTSRDTQYF

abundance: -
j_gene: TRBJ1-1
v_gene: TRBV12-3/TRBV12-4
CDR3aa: CASSWGRNTEAFF

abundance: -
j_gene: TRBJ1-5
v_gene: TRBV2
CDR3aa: CAGSRDRGPSNQPQHF

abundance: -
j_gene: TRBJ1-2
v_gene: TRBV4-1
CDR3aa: CASSQGRTIQGDDGYTF

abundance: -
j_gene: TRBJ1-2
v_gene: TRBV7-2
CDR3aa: CASSLRDSRNANYGYTF

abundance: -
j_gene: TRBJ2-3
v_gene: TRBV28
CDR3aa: CASRSSGLAGDLLTSDTQYF

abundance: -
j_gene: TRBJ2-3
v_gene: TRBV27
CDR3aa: CATSGGGGTDTQYF

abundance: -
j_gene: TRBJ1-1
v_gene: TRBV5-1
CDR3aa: CASSSQGPRNTEAFF

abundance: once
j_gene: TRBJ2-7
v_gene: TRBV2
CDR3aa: CASSEGASGAYEQYF

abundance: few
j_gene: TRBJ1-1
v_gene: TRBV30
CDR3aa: CAWSKGGDTEAFF

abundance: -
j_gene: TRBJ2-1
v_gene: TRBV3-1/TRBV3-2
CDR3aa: CASSQDLIGTEQFF

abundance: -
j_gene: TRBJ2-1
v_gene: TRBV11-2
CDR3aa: CASSLPPASGRLNEQFF

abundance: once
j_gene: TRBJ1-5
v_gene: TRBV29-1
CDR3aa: CSEPGQGMSNQPQHF

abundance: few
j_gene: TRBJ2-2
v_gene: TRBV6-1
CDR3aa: CASSVRGGQGTGELFF

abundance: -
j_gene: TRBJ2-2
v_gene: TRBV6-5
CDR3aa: CASSNGQGAIGELFF

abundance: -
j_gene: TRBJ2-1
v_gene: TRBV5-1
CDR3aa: CASSSIQGAGGSEQFF

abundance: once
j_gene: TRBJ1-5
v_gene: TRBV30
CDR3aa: CAWSPGTGVNQPQHF

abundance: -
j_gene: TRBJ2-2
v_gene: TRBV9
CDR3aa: CASSALSGELFF

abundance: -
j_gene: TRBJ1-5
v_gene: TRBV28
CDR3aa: CASAREVYSNQPQHF

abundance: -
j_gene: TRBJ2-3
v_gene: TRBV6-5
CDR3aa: CASSYGNRGLKDTQYF

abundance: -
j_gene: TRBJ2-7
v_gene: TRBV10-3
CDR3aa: CANADRYEQYF

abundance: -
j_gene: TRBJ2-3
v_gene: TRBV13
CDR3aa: CASSLGLSAGGLSTDTQYF

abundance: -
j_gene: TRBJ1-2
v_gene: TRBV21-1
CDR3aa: CASSTTGLTGTYGYTF

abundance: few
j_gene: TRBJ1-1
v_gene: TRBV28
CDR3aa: CATYSLGRGTEAFF

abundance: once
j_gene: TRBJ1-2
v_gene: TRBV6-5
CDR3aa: CASSYKGQTFNYGYTF

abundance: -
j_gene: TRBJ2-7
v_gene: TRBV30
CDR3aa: CAWSRDRASGQYF

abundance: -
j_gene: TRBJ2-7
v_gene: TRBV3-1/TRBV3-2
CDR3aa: CASSQDAAGVYEQYF

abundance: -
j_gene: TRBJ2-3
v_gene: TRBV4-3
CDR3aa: CASSQVAPSGGARLKDTQYF